One T cell receptor (beta chain) is described in this entry. TCRdb's copy holds only in-frame clones and misses some; the assay was immunoSEQ multiplex PCR. Found here are tens of thousands of clones, around four fifths of them singletons; the top ten hold roughly 3.2%. V lost 5 bases to trimming and J lost 0 bases, with 11 bases between them. The germline V gene has CDR1 MDHEN and CDR2 SYDVKM. The CDR3 runs 16 residues. These data are taken from a study of radiotherapy plus CTLA-4 blockade in lung cancer. The source material was peripheral blood, sampled from a patient treated with radiotherapy plus ipilimumab. The chain employs TRBV28 and TRBJ2-6; perhaps TRBD1 as D (5 bases). This receptor was identified in a human donor with non-small cell lung cancer who had a partial response to radiotherapy plus ipilimumab. In DNA form, the CDR3 reads TGTGCCAGCAGTCTCCTAGGGGCCTCTGGGGCCAACGTCCTGACTTTC. Its protein is CASSLLGASGANVLTF.